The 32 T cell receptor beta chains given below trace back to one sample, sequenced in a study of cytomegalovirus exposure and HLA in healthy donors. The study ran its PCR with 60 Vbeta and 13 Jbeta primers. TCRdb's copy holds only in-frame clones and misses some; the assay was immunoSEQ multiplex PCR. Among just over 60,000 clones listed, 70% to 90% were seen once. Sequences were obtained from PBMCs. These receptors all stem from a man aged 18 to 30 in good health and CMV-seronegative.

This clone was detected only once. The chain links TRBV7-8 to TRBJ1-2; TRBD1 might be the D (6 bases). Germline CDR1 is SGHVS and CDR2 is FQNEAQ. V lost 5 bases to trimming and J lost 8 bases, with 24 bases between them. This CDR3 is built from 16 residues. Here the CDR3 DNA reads TGTGCCAGCAGCCCCGCCCCCGTAGGACAGCTCGAGGGCTACACCTTC. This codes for CASSPAPVGQLEGYTF.

CDR3 amino acids: CASTAGVVNNQPQHF. In DNA form, the CDR3 reads TGTGCCAGCACCGCCGGGGTAGTGAACAATCAGCCCCAGCATTTT. V is TRBV28 and J is TRBJ1-5; D remains unclear. V was trimmed by 7 bases and J by 3 bases, leaving 16 bases between them. The CDR3 extends over 15 amino acids. Germline V gene data show CDR1 as MDHEN and CDR2 as SYDVKM. The variable domain in full, completed from reference TRBV28 and TRBJ1-5, reads DVKVTQSSRYLVKRTGEKVFLECVQDMDHENMFWYRQDPGLGLRLIYFSYDVKMKEKGDIPEGYSVSREKKERFSLILESASTNQTSMYLCASTAGVVNNQPQHFGDGTRLSIL.

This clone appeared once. The CDR3 reads CATSGRKGANSPLHF. In nucleotides, the CDR3 is TGTGCCACCAGCGGACGGAAGGGGGCAAATTCACCCCTCCACTTT. The gene calls are TRBV15 and TRBJ1-6; 7 nucleotides match TRBD1. The CDR3 is 15 residues long. Unmatched junction bases numbered 8, after V lost 5 bases and J lost 7 bases. Germline V gene sequence: CDR1 LNHNV, CDR2 YYDKDF (reference sequence).

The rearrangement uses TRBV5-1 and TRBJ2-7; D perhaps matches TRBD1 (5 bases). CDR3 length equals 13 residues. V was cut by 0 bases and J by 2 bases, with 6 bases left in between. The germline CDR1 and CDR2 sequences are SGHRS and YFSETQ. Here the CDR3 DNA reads TGCGCCAGCAGCTTGGACAGGACCTACGAGCAGTACTTC. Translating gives CASSLDRTYEQYF.

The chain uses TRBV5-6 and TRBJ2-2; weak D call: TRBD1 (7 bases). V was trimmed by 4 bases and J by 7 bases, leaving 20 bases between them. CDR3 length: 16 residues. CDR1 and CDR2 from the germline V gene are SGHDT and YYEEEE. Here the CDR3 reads CASSPGPGDRDGELFF. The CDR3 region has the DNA TGTGCCAGCAGCCCCGGGCCGGGAGACAGGGACGGGGAGCTGTTTTTT.

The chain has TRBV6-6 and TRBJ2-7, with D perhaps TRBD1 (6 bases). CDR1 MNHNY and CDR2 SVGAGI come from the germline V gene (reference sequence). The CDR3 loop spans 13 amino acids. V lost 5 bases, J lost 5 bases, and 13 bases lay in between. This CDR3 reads CASSTWTVDEQYF. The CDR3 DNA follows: TGTGCCAGCAGTACCTGGACAGTCGACGAGCAGTACTTC.

This CDR3 reads CASSERGTGLGNEQFF. CDR3 bases: TGTGCCAGCAGTGAAAGGGGGACAGGCCTTGGGAATGAGCAGTTCTTC. V gene TRBV2 combines with J gene TRBJ2-1; 8 nucleotides line up with TRBD1. The CDR3 has 16 amino acids. Germline loops: CDR1 SNHLY, CDR2 FYNNEI. V lost 2 bases, J lost 7 bases, and 10 bases stayed unmatched.

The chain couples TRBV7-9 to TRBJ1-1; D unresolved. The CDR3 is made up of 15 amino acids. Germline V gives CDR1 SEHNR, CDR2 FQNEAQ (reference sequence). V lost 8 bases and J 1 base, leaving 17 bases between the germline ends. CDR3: CASASIEGGNTEAFF. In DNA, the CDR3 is TGTGCCAGCGCTTCAATTGAGGGAGGGAACACTGAAGCTTTCTTT.

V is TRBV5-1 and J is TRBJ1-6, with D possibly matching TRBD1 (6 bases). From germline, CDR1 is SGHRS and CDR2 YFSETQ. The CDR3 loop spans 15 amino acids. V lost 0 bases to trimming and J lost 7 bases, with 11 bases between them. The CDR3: CASSLGDTTNSPLHF. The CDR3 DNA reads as TGCGCCAGCAGCTTGGGGGACACCACCAATTCACCCCTCCACTTT.

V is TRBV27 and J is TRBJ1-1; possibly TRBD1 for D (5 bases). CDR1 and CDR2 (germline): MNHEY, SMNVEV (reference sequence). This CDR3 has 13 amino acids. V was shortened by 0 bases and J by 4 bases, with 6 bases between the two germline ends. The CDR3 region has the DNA TGTGCCAGCAGTTTATCCAGGGCCACTGAAGCTTTCTTT. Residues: CASSLSRATEAFF.

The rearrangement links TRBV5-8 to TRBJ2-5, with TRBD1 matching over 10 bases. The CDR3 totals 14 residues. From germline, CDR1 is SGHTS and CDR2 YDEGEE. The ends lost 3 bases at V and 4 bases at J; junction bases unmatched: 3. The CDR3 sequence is CASSSTGGRETQYF. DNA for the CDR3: TGTGCCAGCAGCTCGACAGGGGGCCGAGAGACCCAGTACTTC.

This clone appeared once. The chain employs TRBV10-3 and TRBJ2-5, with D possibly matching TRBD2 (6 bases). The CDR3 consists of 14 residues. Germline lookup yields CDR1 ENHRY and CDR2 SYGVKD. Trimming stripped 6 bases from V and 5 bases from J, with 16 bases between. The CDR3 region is CAIRTSGGEETQYF. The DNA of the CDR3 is TGTGCCATCAGAACTTCTGGCGGGGAGGAGACCCAGTACTTC.

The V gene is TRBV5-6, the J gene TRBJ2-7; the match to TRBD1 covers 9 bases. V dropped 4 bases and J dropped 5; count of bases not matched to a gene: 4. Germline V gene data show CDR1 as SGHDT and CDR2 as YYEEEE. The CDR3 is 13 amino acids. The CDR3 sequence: CASSGDRDHEQYF. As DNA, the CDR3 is TGTGCCAGCAGCGGGGACAGGGATCACGAGCAGTACTTC.

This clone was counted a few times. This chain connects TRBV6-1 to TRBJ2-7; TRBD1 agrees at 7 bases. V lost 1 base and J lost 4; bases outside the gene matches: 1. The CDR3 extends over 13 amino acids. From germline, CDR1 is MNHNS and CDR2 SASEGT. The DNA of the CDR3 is TGTGCCAGCAGTGAAGGGGACAGATACGAGCAGTACTTC. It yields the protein CASSEGDRYEQYF.

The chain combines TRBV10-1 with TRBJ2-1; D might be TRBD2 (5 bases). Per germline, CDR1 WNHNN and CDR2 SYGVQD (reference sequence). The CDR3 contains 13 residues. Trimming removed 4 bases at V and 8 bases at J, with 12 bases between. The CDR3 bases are TGCGCCAGCAGTGTCGGACTCTCCGATGAGCAGTTCTTC. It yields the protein CASSVGLSDEQFF.

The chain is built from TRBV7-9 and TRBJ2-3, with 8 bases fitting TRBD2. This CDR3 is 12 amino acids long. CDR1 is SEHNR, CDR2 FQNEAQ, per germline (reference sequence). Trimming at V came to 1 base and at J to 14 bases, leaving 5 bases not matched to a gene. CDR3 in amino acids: CASSLDGGAMYF. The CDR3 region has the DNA TGTGCCAGCAGCTTAGACGGGGGGGCAATGTATTTT.

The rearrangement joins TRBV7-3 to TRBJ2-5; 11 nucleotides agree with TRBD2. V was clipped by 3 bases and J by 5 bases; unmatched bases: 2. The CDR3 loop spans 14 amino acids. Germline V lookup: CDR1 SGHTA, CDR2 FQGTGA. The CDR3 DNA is TGTGCCAGCAGCTTTAGCGGGGGGGGCGAGACCCAGTACTTC. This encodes CASSFSGGGETQYF.

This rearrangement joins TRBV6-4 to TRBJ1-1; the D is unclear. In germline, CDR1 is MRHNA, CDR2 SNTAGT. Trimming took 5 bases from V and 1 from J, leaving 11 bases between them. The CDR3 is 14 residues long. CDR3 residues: CASSRSAANTEAFF. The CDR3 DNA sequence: TGTGCCAGCAGTCGCTCGGCGGCGAACACTGAAGCTTTCTTT.

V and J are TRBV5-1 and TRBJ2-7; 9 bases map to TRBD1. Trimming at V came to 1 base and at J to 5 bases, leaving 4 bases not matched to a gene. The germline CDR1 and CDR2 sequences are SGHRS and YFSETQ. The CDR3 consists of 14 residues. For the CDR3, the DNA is TGCGCCAGCAGCTTGTATGGGACAGGGAACGAGCAGTACTTC. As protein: CASSLYGTGNEQYF.

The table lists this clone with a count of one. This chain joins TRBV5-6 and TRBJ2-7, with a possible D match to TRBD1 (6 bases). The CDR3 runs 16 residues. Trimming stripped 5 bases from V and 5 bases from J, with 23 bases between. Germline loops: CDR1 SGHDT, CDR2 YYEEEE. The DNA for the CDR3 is TGTGCCAGCAGTTTAACAGGGATGGGGCCTTTGAACGAGCAGTACTTC. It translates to CASSLTGMGPLNEQYF.

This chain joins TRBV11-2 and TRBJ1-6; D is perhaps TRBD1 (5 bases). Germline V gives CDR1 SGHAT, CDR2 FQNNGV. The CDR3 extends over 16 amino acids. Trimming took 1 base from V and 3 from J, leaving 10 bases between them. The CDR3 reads CASSLGSRVYNSPLHF. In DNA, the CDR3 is TGTGCCAGCAGCTTAGGGTCCAGGGTCTATAATTCACCCCTCCACTTT.

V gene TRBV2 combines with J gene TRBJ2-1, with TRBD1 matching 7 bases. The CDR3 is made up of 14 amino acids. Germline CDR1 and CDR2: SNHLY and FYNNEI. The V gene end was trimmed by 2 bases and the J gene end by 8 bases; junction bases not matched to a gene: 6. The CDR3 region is CASSESGGGDEQFF. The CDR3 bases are TGTGCCAGCAGTGAATCAGGGGGTGGGGATGAGCAGTTCTTC.

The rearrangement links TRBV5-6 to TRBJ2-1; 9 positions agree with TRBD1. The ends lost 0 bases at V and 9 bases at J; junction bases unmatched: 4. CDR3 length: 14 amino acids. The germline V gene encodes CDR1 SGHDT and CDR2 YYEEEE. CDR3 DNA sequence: TGTGCCAGCAGCTTGGAACAGGGGGCGGGTGAGCAGTTCTTC. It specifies CASSLEQGAGEQFF.

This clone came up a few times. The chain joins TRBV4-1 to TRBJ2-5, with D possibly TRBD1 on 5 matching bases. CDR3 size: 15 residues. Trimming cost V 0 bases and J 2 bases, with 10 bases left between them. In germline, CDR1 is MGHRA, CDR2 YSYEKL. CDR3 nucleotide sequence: TGCGCCAGCAGCCAAGATGGGCAGGGTCAAGAGACCCAGTACTTC. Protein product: CASSQDGQGQETQYF.

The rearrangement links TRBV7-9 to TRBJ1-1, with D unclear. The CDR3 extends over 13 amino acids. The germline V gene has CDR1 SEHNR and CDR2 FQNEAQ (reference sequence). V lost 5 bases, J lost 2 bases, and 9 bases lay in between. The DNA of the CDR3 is TGTGCCAGCAGCACCGAGGGTAACACTGAAGCTTTCTTT. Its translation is CASSTEGNTEAFF.

The chain's CDR3 is CASSQREWSGGYGYTF. The DNA of the CDR3 is TGCGCCAGCAGCCAACGGGAATGGTCAGGGGGCTATGGCTACACCTTC. This rearrangement joins TRBV4-1 to TRBJ1-2; TRBD1 agrees at 7 bases. The CDR3 contains 16 residues. Germline V gives CDR1 MGHRA, CDR2 YSYEKL. J was trimmed by 4 bases and V by 2 bases; bases with no gene match: 10.

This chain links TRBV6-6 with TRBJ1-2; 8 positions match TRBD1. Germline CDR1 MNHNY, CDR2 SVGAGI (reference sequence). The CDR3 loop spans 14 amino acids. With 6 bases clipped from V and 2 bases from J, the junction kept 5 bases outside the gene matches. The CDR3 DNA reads TGTGCCAGCAGGCCCCGGACAGGGAACTATGGCTACACCTTC. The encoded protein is CASRPRTGNYGYTF.

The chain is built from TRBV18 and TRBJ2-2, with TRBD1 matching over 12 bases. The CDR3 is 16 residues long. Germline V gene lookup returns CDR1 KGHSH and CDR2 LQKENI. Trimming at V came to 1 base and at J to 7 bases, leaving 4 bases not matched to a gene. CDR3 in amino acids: CASSPQGQGAGGELFF. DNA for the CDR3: TGTGCCAGCTCACCACAGGGACAGGGGGCCGGCGGGGAGCTGTTTTTT.

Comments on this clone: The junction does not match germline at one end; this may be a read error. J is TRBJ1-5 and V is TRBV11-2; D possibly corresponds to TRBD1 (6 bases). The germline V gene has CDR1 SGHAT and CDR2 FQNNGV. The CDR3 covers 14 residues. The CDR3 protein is CASSLGGENQPQHF. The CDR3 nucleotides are TGTGCCAGCAGTTTAGGGGGGGAGAATCAGCCCCAGCATTTT. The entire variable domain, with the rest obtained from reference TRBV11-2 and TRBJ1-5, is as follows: EAGVAQSPRYKIIEKRQSVAFWCNPISGHATLYWYQQILGQGPKLLIQFQNNGVVDDSQLPKDRFSAERLKGVDSTLKIQPAKLEDSAVYLCASSLGGENQPQHFGDGTRLSIL.

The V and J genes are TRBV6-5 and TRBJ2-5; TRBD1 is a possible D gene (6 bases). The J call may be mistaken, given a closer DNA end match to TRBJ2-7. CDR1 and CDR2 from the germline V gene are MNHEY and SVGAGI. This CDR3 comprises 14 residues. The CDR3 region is CASSPRQVNYEQYF. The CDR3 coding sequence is TGTGCCAGCAGCCCCCGACAGGTGAACTACGAGCAGTACTTC.

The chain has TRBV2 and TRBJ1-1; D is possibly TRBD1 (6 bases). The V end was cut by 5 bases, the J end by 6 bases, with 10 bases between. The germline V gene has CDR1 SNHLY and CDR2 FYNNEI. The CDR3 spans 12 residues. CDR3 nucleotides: TGTGCCAGCAGTCCCACAGGGCCTGAAGCTTTCTTT. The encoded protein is CASSPTGPEAFF.

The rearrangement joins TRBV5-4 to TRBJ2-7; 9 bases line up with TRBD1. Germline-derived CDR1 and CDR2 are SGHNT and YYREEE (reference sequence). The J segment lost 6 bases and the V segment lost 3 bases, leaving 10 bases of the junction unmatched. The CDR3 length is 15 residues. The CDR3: CASSSFGTGYREQYF. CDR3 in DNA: TGTGCCAGCAGCTCGTTCGGGACAGGGTATCGCGAGCAGTACTTC.